A selection of T cell receptor beta chains follows, all from one sample in a study of CD8 T cells in Susac syndrome. One entry per CDR3 protein, called by TCRdb with MiXCR from the immunoSEQ multiplex PCR reads. The sample lists around 150,000 distinct CDR3 sequences, 93% occurring once. Material for sequencing was CD4+ T cells from PBMCs. These receptors were collected from a human donor in good health. The CDR3 runs from the conserved cysteine through the conserved F or W. A D gene is named only where the DNA matches it firmly. Size is stated for part of the rows, as once, few or many counts, or as a class when the clone is expanded.

clone size: NA; J gene: TRBJ2-7; V gene: TRBV27; D gene: TRBD1; CDR3 protein: CASSARQGVATYEQYF
clone size: NA; J gene: TRBJ2-1; V gene: TRBV20-1; D gene: TRBD2; CDR3 protein: CSARTWTRIEGQFF
clone size: NA; J gene: TRBJ2-3; V gene: TRBV5-1; D gene: NA; CDR3 protein: CASSSQAGIADTQYF
clone size: NA; J gene: TRBJ1-2; V gene: TRBV5-4; D gene: NA; CDR3 protein: CASSDTDKNVYGYTF
clone size: NA; J gene: TRBJ2-2; V gene: TRBV12-3/TRBV12-4; D gene: NA; CDR3 protein: CASSSGKESGELFF
clone size: NA; J gene: TRBJ1-2; V gene: TRBV6-2/TRBV6-3; D gene: NA; CDR3 protein: CASRERSSNYGYTF
clone size: NA; J gene: TRBJ2-2; V gene: TRBV20-1; D gene: TRBD1; CDR3 protein: CSASGTGRSTGELFF
clone size: NA; J gene: TRBJ2-3; V gene: TRBV5-4; D gene: TRBD1; CDR3 protein: CASSLAIRTGEGDTQYF
clone size: NA; J gene: TRBJ2-2; V gene: TRBV18; D gene: NA; CDR3 protein: CASSPPRVGTGELFF
clone size: NA; J gene: TRBJ1-2; V gene: TRBV2; D gene: NA; CDR3 protein: CASSERPGYYGYTF
clone size: NA; J gene: TRBJ2-2; V gene: TRBV27; D gene: NA; CDR3 protein: CASTAMAGALLTGELFF
clone size: NA; J gene: TRBJ2-5; V gene: TRBV14; D gene: NA; CDR3 protein: CASSQDPSGTTKTQYF
clone size: NA; J gene: TRBJ1-2; V gene: TRBV3-1; D gene: TRBD1; CDR3 protein: CASSQLQGDVYGYTF
clone size: NA; J gene: TRBJ2-3; V gene: TRBV20-1; D gene: TRBD2; CDR3 protein: CSAKGAGGPDTQYF
clone size: NA; J gene: TRBJ1-6; V gene: TRBV14; D gene: NA; CDR3 protein: CASSQNMAANSPLHF
clone size: NA; J gene: TRBJ2-1; V gene: TRBV7-3; D gene: TRBD2; CDR3 protein: CASSGTSGEQFF
clone size: NA; J gene: TRBJ2-7; V gene: TRBV4-2; D gene: TRBD2; CDR3 protein: CASSPRGGGGGTNYEQYF
clone size: NA; J gene: TRBJ2-5; V gene: TRBV7-7; D gene: NA; CDR3 protein: CASSLSLQGKTQYF
clone size: NA; J gene: TRBJ2-1; V gene: TRBV6-5; D gene: NA; CDR3 protein: CASSFWDPSEYNEQFF
clone size: once; J gene: TRBJ1-1; V gene: TRBV5-1; D gene: NA; CDR3 protein: CASSSAVSNTEAFF
clone size: NA; J gene: TRBJ1-6; V gene: TRBV7-8; D gene: TRBD1; CDR3 protein: CASSLFPGGYNSPLHF
clone size: NA; J gene: TRBJ1-6; V gene: TRBV9; D gene: TRBD1; CDR3 protein: CASSQTGSNSPLHF
clone size: NA; J gene: TRBJ1-5; V gene: TRBV9; D gene: NA; CDR3 protein: CASSVALNQPQHF
clone size: NA; J gene: TRBJ2-5; V gene: TRBV2; D gene: TRBD2; CDR3 protein: CASSGGGQTQYF
clone size: NA; J gene: TRBJ2-5; V gene: TRBV9; D gene: TRBD2; CDR3 protein: CASSVGPDGRLAGGRLEGTQYF
clone size: NA; J gene: TRBJ1-1; V gene: TRBV6-5; D gene: NA; CDR3 protein: CASSYGGGITEAFF
clone size: NA; J gene: TRBJ2-5; V gene: TRBV7-7; D gene: NA; CDR3 protein: CASSLSPKETQYF
clone size: NA; J gene: TRBJ2-3; V gene: TRBV7-9; D gene: NA; CDR3 protein: CASSLASGRADTQYF
clone size: NA; J gene: TRBJ1-6; V gene: TRBV28; D gene: NA; CDR3 protein: CASSLKPGSPLHF
clone size: NA; J gene: TRBJ2-7; V gene: TRBV3-1; D gene: TRBD1; CDR3 protein: CASSRPGTGSHEQYF
clone size: once; J gene: TRBJ1-1; V gene: TRBV2; D gene: NA; CDR3 protein: CASSLSYGDTEAFF
clone size: NA; J gene: TRBJ2-3; V gene: TRBV29-1; D gene: TRBD1; CDR3 protein: CSVDRGLTDTQYF
clone size: NA; J gene: TRBJ1-2; V gene: TRBV4-1; D gene: NA; CDR3 protein: CASSQIPRDTYGYTF
clone size: NA; J gene: TRBJ1-2; V gene: TRBV9; D gene: NA; CDR3 protein: CASSVAAGQTYGYTF
clone size: NA; J gene: TRBJ2-7; V gene: TRBV29-1; D gene: NA; CDR3 protein: CSVEDQGGQGAQYF